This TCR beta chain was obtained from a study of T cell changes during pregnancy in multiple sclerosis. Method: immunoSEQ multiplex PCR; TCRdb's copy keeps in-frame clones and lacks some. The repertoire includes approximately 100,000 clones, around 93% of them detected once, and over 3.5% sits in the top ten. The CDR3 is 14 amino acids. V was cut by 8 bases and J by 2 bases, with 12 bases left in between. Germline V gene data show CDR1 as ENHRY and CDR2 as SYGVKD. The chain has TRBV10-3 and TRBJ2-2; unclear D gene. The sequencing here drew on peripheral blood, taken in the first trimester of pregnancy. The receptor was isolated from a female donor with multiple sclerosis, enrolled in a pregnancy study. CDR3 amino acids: CAIVNSLNTGELFF. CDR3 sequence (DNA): TGTGCCATCGTTAACAGTTTAAACACCGGGGAGCTGTTTTTT.